The rows below give T cell receptor beta chains drawn from one sample of a study of cytomegalovirus exposure and HLA in healthy donors. The table came from immunoSEQ multiplex PCR; TCRdb's copy has only in-frame clones and leaves some out. Found here are about 120,000 clones, more than 75% of them singletons; the top ten hold roughly 1.4%. Input material: PBMCs. All receptors come from a woman in her thirties in good health and CMV-seropositive. Each CDR3 is given with its conserved first and last residue. A D gene is named only where the DNA matches it firmly. Size values are once, few and many counts, or a class for expanded clones, and some rows have none.

CDR3aa: CASSVGAGTGELFF
CDR3nt: TGTGCCAGCAGCGTAGGAGCGGGCACCGGGGAGCTGTTTTTT
v_gene: TRBV9
d_gene: NA
abundance: once
j_gene: TRBJ2-2

CDR3aa: CASSLEVAGVGNEQFF
CDR3nt: TGTGCCAGCAGCTTAGAGGTAGCGGGAGTAGGGAATGAGCAGTTCTTC
v_gene: TRBV7-6
d_gene: TRBD2
abundance: NA
j_gene: TRBJ2-1

CDR3aa: CASSPGTGNYEQYF
CDR3nt: TGTGCCAGCAGCCCCGGGACAGGGAACTACGAGCAGTACTTC
v_gene: TRBV7-8
d_gene: TRBD1
abundance: NA
j_gene: TRBJ2-7

CDR3aa: CASSQQGAGPYEQYF
CDR3nt: TGTGCCAGCAGCCAGCAGGGGGCAGGCCCCTACGAGCAGTACTTC
v_gene: TRBV14
d_gene: TRBD1
abundance: NA
j_gene: TRBJ2-7

CDR3aa: CASSSRGSEQYF
CDR3nt: TGTGCCAGCAGCAGTAGGGGCTCCGAGCAGTACTTC
v_gene: TRBV13
d_gene: NA
abundance: NA
j_gene: TRBJ2-7

CDR3aa: CASSTTSGRDNEQFF
CDR3nt: TGTGCCAGCAGCACGACTAGCGGGAGGGACAATGAGCAGTTCTTC
v_gene: TRBV13
d_gene: TRBD2
abundance: once
j_gene: TRBJ2-1

CDR3aa: CSVHRDTRGTEAFF
CDR3nt: TGCAGCGTTCATCGGGACACCAGAGGCACTGAAGCTTTCTTT
v_gene: TRBV29-1
d_gene: NA
abundance: NA
j_gene: TRBJ1-1

CDR3aa: CASSQERQRGGPETQYF
CDR3nt: TGTGCCAGCAGCCAAGAACGGCAGCGGGGGGGCCCGGAGACCCAGTACTTC
v_gene: TRBV4-2
d_gene: TRBD2
abundance: NA
j_gene: TRBJ2-5

CDR3aa: CASSPKGQGSAYEQYF
CDR3nt: TGCGCCAGCAGCCCAAAAGGACAGGGAAGTGCCTACGAGCAGTACTTC
v_gene: TRBV5-1
d_gene: TRBD1
abundance: NA
j_gene: TRBJ2-7

CDR3aa: CASSISGMNPEAFF
CDR3nt: TGTGCCAGTAGTATATCAGGGATGAATCCTGAAGCTTTCTTT
v_gene: TRBV19
d_gene: NA
abundance: NA
j_gene: TRBJ1-1

CDR3aa: CASSSRTSGGNEQFF
CDR3nt: TGTGCCAGCAGCTCGAGGACTAGCGGGGGAAATGAGCAGTTCTTC
v_gene: TRBV5-4
d_gene: TRBD2
abundance: NA
j_gene: TRBJ2-1

CDR3aa: CASSLVGREDYGYTF
CDR3nt: TGTGCCAGCAGCTTGGTGGGGCGGGAAGATTATGGCTACACCTTC
v_gene: TRBV5-4
d_gene: NA
abundance: NA
j_gene: TRBJ1-2

CDR3aa: CASIEAGTDEQFF
CDR3nt: TGTGCCAGCATTGAGGCAGGCACTGATGAGCAGTTCTTC
v_gene: TRBV6-1
d_gene: NA
abundance: NA
j_gene: TRBJ2-1

CDR3aa: CASRPGLGVHNEQFF
CDR3nt: TGTGCCAGCAGGCCGGGACTAGGGGTCCACAATGAGCAGTTCTTC
v_gene: TRBV9
d_gene: TRBD2
abundance: NA
j_gene: TRBJ2-1

CDR3aa: CASSPPLGGAYGNTIYF
CDR3nt: TGTGCCAGCTCACCTCCTCTTGGGGGGGCGTATGGAAACACCATATATTTT
v_gene: TRBV18
d_gene: NA
abundance: NA
j_gene: TRBJ1-3

CDR3aa: CASSLVRTPKAFF
CDR3nt: TGTGCCAGCAGCTTAGTGCGGACACCCAAAGCTTTCTTT
v_gene: TRBV11-2
d_gene: NA
abundance: NA
j_gene: TRBJ1-1

CDR3aa: CASSFNRDSGELFF
CDR3nt: TGCGCCAGCAGCTTTAACAGGGATAGCGGGGAGCTGTTTTTT
v_gene: TRBV5-1
d_gene: NA
abundance: NA
j_gene: TRBJ2-2

CDR3aa: CASSLVHSGGTEAFF
CDR3nt: TGTGCCAGCAGCTTGGTTCACTCAGGGGGCACTGAAGCTTTCTTT
v_gene: TRBV5-4
d_gene: TRBD1
abundance: once
j_gene: TRBJ1-1

CDR3aa: CASSLQGGYGYTF
CDR3nt: TGTGCCAGCAGCTTACAGGGTGGCTATGGCTACACCTTC
v_gene: TRBV7-9
d_gene: NA
abundance: NA
j_gene: TRBJ1-2

CDR3aa: CASSYSGGAGETQYF
CDR3nt: TGTGCCAGCAGTTACTCAGGGGGGGCCGGTGAGACCCAGTACTTC
v_gene: TRBV6-5
d_gene: NA
abundance: NA
j_gene: TRBJ2-5

CDR3aa: CASSQRGNTDTQYF
CDR3nt: TGTGCCAGCAGTCAAAGGGGTAACACAGATACGCAGTATTTT
v_gene: TRBV28
d_gene: NA
abundance: NA
j_gene: TRBJ2-3

CDR3aa: CASSRGTPGPYEQYF
CDR3nt: TGCGCCAGCAGCCGGGGGACTCCGGGGCCCTACGAGCAGTACTTC
v_gene: TRBV4-3
d_gene: NA
abundance: NA
j_gene: TRBJ2-7